The present entry profiles one T cell receptor (beta chain) with its context. With a J-beta primer mix and a sample-barcoded 5' primer, a second PCR ran roughly 6 to 11 cycles. Tagging of each cDNA molecule was performed by a template-switch adaptor with 12 random nucleotides. One entry per CDR3 protein results from TCRdb running MiXCR on the 5' RACE reads. The table has 1.8 million or so distinct CDR3 sequences, roughly two fifths seen once. Donors were healthy Caucasian individuals from Russia aged about 6 to 95. Each sample yielded at least 5 micrograms of PBMC total RNA. This specimen comes from a study of blood T cells in healthy people across ages. Per germline, CDR1 SGHAT and CDR2 FQNNGV. The CDR3 consists of 13 residues. V lost 5 bases and J 8 bases, leaving 15 bases between the germline ends.

The J gene is TRBJ1-1, the V gene TRBV11-2, with D possibly being TRBD1 (5 bases). The origin of this receptor is a human donor in good health. Sequencing was carried out using blood. The CDR3 DNA is TGTGCCAGCAGCCCTGAGACAGCAGCAGAAGCTTTCTTT. This sequence encodes CASSPETAAEAFF.